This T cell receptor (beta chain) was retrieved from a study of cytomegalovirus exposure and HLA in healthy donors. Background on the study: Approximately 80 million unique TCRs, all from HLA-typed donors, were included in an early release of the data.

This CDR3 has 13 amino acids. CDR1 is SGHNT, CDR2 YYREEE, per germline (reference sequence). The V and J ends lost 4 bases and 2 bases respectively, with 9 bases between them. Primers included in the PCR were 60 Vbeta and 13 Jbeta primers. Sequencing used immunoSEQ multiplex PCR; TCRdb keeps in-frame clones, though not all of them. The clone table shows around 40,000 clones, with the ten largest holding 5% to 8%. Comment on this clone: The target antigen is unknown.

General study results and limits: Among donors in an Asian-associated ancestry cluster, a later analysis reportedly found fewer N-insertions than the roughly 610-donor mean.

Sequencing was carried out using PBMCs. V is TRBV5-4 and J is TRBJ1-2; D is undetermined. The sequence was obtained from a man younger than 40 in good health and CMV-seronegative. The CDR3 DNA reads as TGTGCCAGCAGCGTAGTCCAAAACTATGGCTACACCTTC. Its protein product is CASSVVQNYGYTF.